The sequence of this TCR beta chain was determined in a study of cytomegalovirus exposure and HLA in healthy donors. On the study more broadly: Approximately 170 million T cells yielded under 130 million unique TCR beta sequences in earlier analysis. Study results and limitations: Most TCR beta V segments were productive about 87% or about 30% of the time in an earlier analysis. Researchers counted roughly 160 TCR beta chains as cytomegalovirus-associated. What a later analysis reportedly showed was that an Asian-associated ancestry cluster had fewer N-insertions than the approximately 700-donor mean.

PCR involved 60 Vbeta and 13 Jbeta primers. TCRdb keeps only in-frame clones here, not all; method: immunoSEQ multiplex PCR. The sample lists around 150,000 clones, approximately 8.9% seen once, with roughly 6.4% in the top ten. With regard to this clone: What it binds is unknown.

Germline V lookup: CDR1 SGHAT, CDR2 FQDESV (reference sequence). This CDR3 has 15 residues. V lost 5 bases to trimming and J lost 0 bases, with 11 bases between them. The source is a woman in her thirties or forties in good health and CMV-seropositive. The chain combines TRBV11-1 with TRBJ2-4, with TRBD1 as a possible D gene (5 bases). Sequenced input: PBMCs. The CDR3 nucleotides are TGTGCCAGCAGCAACCCGACAGTAGCCAAAAACATTCAGTACTTC. Protein: CASSNPTVAKNIQYF.